What follows describes a single TCR beta chain. The protocol was immunoSEQ multiplex PCR, while the TCRdb copy is restricted to in-frame clones and leaves out a portion. The sample has 150,000 to 200,000 clones, approximately 96% seen once. Trimming took 4 bases from V and 7 from J, leaving 10 bases between them. The CDR3 loop spans 13 amino acids. The germline CDR1 and CDR2 sequences are SNHLY and FYNNEI. These data are taken from a study of control samples from healthy donors and cancer patients. Sequencing used blood. V and J are TRBV2 and TRBJ2-2; D gene uncertain. The TCR comes from a woman aged 25 to 39 in good health. The CDR3 region is CASSVSLRGELFF. The CDR3 DNA reads as TGTGCCAGCAGTGTCTCACTACGCGGGGAGCTGTTTTTT.